One and the same sample provided the 14 T cell receptor beta chains below, sequenced in a study of CD4 T cells in relation to SARS-CoV-2 and coronaviruses. Before the COVID-19 pandemic, during about 2011-2019, CD4+ T cells were taken from unexposed donors. The table came from immunoSEQ multiplex PCR; TCRdb's copy has only in-frame clones and leaves some out. The profile shows approximately 59,000 clones, about 89% of them singletons. The sequenced sample was memory CD4+ T cells from PBMCs. These receptors all come from a human donor in good health.

The chain employs TRBV19 and TRBJ2-5, with 14 bases fitting TRBD2. Germline V lookup: CDR1 LNHDA, CDR2 SQIVND (reference sequence). This CDR3 has 14 residues. The V gene end was trimmed by 10 bases and the J gene end by 5 bases; junction bases not matched to a gene: 6. The chain's CDR3 is CATATSGGVETQYF. DNA of the CDR3: TGTGCCACCGCGACTAGCGGGGGGGTCGAGACCCAGTACTTC.

This chain uses TRBV24-1 with TRBJ2-1, with unresolved D. Trimming took off 6 bases at V and 0 bases at J, with 5 bases between the two ends. From germline, CDR1 is KGHDR and CDR2 SFDVKD. The CDR3 loop spans 13 amino acids. The CDR3 nucleotides read TGTGCCACCAGTCTAAACTCCTACAATGAGCAGTTCTTC. This translates into CATSLNSYNEQFF.

J is TRBJ2-3 and V is TRBV24-1; D uncertain. There are 11 residues in the CDR3. From germline, CDR1 is KGHDR and CDR2 SFDVKD. Trimming cost V 6 bases and J 5 bases, with 5 bases left between them. CDR3 region: CATSFRDTQYF. CDR3 DNA sequence: TGTGCCACCAGTTTTAGAGATACGCAGTATTTT.

The chain uses TRBV9 and TRBJ2-2; tentative D call: TRBD2 (6 bases). V gave up 0 bases and J gave up 1 base, with 10 bases separating them. There are 16 residues in the CDR3. Germline CDR1 reads SGDLS; CDR2 reads YYNGEE. The CDR3 coding sequence is TGTGCCAGCAGCGTAGGTGGAGGGCTGAACACCGGGGAGCTGTTTTTT. Translation: CASSVGGGLNTGELFF. Full variable domain (missing parts from reference TRBV9 and TRBJ2-2): DSGVTQTPKHLITATGQRVTLRCSPRSGDLSVYWYQQSLDQGLQFLIQYYNGEERAKGNILERFSAQQFPDLHSELNLSSLELGDSALYFCASSVGGGLNTGELFFGEGSRLTVL.

The chain links TRBV24-1 to TRBJ1-1; D is unresolved. The V end lost 0 bases, the J end lost 10 bases, and 11 bases lay between the germline ends. The CDR3 spans 13 residues. Germline lookup yields CDR1 KGHDR and CDR2 SFDVKD. This CDR3 is CATSDLLSGVAFF. The CDR3 bases are TGTGCCACCAGTGATTTGTTATCCGGGGTAGCTTTCTTT.

This clone was counted once. J is TRBJ2-5 and V is TRBV29-1; a weak D match, TRBD2 (5 bases). Trimming pared 4 bases from V and 3 bases from J, leaving 9 bases between. Germline lookup yields CDR1 SQVTM and CDR2 ANQGSEA. There are 12 residues in the CDR3. This CDR3 is CSVGTAEETQYF. The CDR3 DNA reads TGCAGCGTTGGGACTGCCGAAGAGACCCAGTACTTC. Full variable domain (remainder filled in from reference TRBV29-1 and TRBJ2-5): SAVISQKPSRDICQRGTSLTIQCQVDSQVTMMFWYRQQPGQSLTLIATANQGSEATYESGFVIDKFPISRPNLTFSTLTVSNMSPEDSSIYLCSVGTAEETQYFGPGTRLLVL.

The rearrangement uses TRBV7-9 and TRBJ1-4; D uncertain. In germline, CDR1 is SEHNR, CDR2 FQNEAQ (reference sequence). V dropped 5 bases and J dropped 8 bases, with 15 bases sitting between them. CDR3 length: 14 residues. The CDR3 loop is CASSRSQLGEKLFF. The CDR3 DNA reads TGTGCCAGCAGCCGGAGTCAACTAGGCGAAAAACTGTTTTTT.

The V and J genes are TRBV5-1 and TRBJ2-5; 9 bases are shared with TRBD1. Germline values: CDR1 SGHRS, CDR2 YFSETQ. V lost 0 bases to trimming and J lost 11 bases; unmatched junction nucleotides: 14. CDR3 size: 16 residues. CDR3 loop: CASSLAELGQGPLQYF. The CDR3 nucleotides read TGCGCCAGCAGCTTGGCCGAGTTGGGACAGGGACCGTTGCAGTACTTC.

The chain uses TRBV27 and TRBJ2-1, with D possibly being TRBD2 (6 bases). The CDR3 sequence is 15 residues long. The V gene lost 8 bases and the J gene lost 4 bases, with 18 bases spanning the gap. CDR1 and CDR2 from the germline V gene are MNHEY and SMNVEV (reference sequence). DNA of the CDR3: TGTGCCAGCGGGGAATACGGGAGTCAGTACAATGAGCAGTTCTTC. Protein sequence: CASGEYGSQYNEQFF.

The rearrangement uses TRBV10-3 and TRBJ2-1; D gene unclear. This CDR3 contains 16 residues. From germline, CDR1 is ENHRY and CDR2 SYGVKD. V was shortened by 2 bases and J by 0 bases, with 11 bases between the two germline ends. The CDR3 DNA reads TGTGCCATCAGTGAGGGACGTCTAAGCTCCTACAATGAGCAGTTCTTC. Translated, it gives CAISEGRLSSYNEQFF.

The CDR3 nucleotides are TGTGCCTGGAGCCCAAGGCTCTCTGGAAACACCATATATTTT. Its protein product is CAWSPRLSGNTIYF. J is TRBJ1-3 and V is TRBV30; D is undetermined. The CDR3 runs to 14 residues. Between the trimmed V and J ends, which lost 3 bases and 0 bases, there was a span of 9 bases. Germline V lookup: CDR1 GTSNPN, CDR2 SVGIG (reference sequence).

This clone was seen only once. V usage is TRBV7-8 and J usage is TRBJ2-3; 14 nucleotides align to TRBD2. The junction had 3 bases not matched to a gene; V was cut back by 7 bases and J by 3 bases. CDR1 is SGHVS and CDR2 is FQNEAQ in the germline V gene. This CDR3 region has 15 residues. The DNA of the CDR3 is TGTGCCAGCACCAGACTAGCGGGGGGGACAGATACGCAGTATTTT. It encodes CASTRLAGGTDTQYF.

J is TRBJ2-2 and V is TRBV6-2 or TRBV6-3; 8 nucleotides match TRBD1. J was trimmed by 13 bases and V by 6 bases; bases with no gene match: 13. This CDR3 spans 14 amino acids. From germline, CDR1 is MNHEY and CDR2 SVGEGT. The CDR3 sequence: CASSKSGGRFVLFF. CDR3 sequence (DNA): TGTGCCAGCAGCAAATCAGGGGGCAGGTTCGTGCTGTTTTTT.

V is TRBV18 and J is TRBJ2-7; D is undetermined. Germline V gives CDR1 KGHSH, CDR2 LQKENI. The CDR3 runs to 13 residues. Trimming removed 3 bases from V and 4 bases from J, with 10 bases in between. The DNA of the CDR3 is TGTGCCAGCTCACCCCAAGACGAGTACGAGCAGTACTTC. Protein sequence: CASSPQDEYEQYF.